This entry describes one T cell receptor (beta chain). The CDR3 has 18 amino acids. Germline CDR1 is SGHRS and CDR2 is YFSETQ. The V and J ends lost 5 bases and 4 bases, in that order; junction bases with no gene match: 16. The sample comes from a study of shared T cell receptors in the human thymus. Measured with immunoSEQ multiplex PCR; TCRdb has only the in-frame clones, and not every one. In the table there are 500,000 to 750,000 clones, approximately 88% of which are singletons. This sample was also put to use in a study of human thymus T cells. That paper adds: Having surgery to correct congenital heart defects, healthy Finnish infants acted as the donors. Thymus was obtained from resections taken during corrective heart surgery. Both thymic and peripheral blood repertoires showed apparently biased V and J usage. Among unrelated individuals, related research reported thymic repertoires that overlapped highly.

Sequencing input: thymocytes. The receptor's source is a boy less than two years old with a congenital heart defect. The V gene is TRBV5-1, the J gene TRBJ2-7, with 12 nucleotides matching TRBD2. In DNA, the CDR3 is TGCGCCAGCAGTAACAAGGCCCTAGCGGGAGGGATTCAATACGAGCAGTACTTC. It yields the protein CASSNKALAGGIQYEQYF.